The clone carrying this TCR beta chain came up a few times. Antigen specificity is unknown. In germline, CDR1 is SGHAT, CDR2 FQNNGV. Trimming at V came to 3 bases and at J to 0 bases, leaving 9 bases not matched to a gene. This CDR3 region has 17 residues. The data were taken from a study of response to subunit inactivated influenza vaccine. TCRdb fed the RT-PCR reads into MiXCR, producing one record per CDR3 protein. The sample consists of 200,000 to 300,000 distinct CDR3 sequences, 9% to 15% of them appearing once. Study results and limitations: It was suggested by the authors that few new T cells are recruited by each seasonal influenza vaccination.

This specimen consisted of non-naive T cells sorted from PBMCs, obtained about 14 days before vaccination. The source of this sequence is a man over 45 who received an inactivated influenza vaccine. The chain employs TRBV11-2 and TRBJ2-5; 8 bases are a match to TRBD1. The CDR3, as DNA: TGTGCCAGCAGCTTTAGAGGGACAGGACGTTACCAAGAGACCCAGTACTTC. Protein sequence: CASSFRGTGRYQETQYF.